What follows is one T cell receptor beta chain and its context. Per the germline V gene, CDR1 is KGHSH and CDR2 is LQKENI. The CDR3 runs to 13 residues. V dropped 3 bases and J dropped 5 bases, with 8 bases sitting between them. This specimen comes from a study of blood T cell repertoires in COVID-19. Produced via immunoSEQ multiplex PCR; TCRdb's table is partial and in-frame only. The data contain approximately 280,000 clones, roughly 85% of them singletons. Cohorts were based on clinical histories the participants reported. Cohort 3 donors were reported recovered after two negative PCRs, clearance, or symptom resolution.

Material for sequencing was PBMCs or T cells enriched from blood (not recorded which). The chain employs TRBV18 and TRBJ2-1; D unresolved. The receptor's source is a woman between 35 and 50 years old who had recovered from COVID-19. The CDR3 DNA reads TGTGCCAGCTCACCCCCGACAAACAATGAGCAGTTCTTC. It is translated as CASSPPTNNEQFF.